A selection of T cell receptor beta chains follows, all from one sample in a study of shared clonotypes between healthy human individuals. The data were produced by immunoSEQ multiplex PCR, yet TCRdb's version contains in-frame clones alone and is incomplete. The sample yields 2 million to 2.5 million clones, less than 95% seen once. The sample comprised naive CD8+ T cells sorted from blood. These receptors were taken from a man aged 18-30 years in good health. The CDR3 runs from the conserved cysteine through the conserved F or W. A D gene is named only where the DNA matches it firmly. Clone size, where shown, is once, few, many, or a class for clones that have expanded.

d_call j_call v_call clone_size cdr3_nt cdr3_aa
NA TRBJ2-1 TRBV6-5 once TGTGCCAGCAGTTTTCTTGAGCGGGCCGAGGGAAATGAGCAGTTCTTC CASSFLERAEGNEQFF
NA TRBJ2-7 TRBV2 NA TGTGCCAGCAGTGAGTTGTTGGGGAAGGAGCAGTACTTC CASSELLGKEQYF
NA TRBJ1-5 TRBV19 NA TGTGCCAGTAGTCCCAACCAGGGGTGGATGGAAAATCAGCCCCAGCATTTT CASSPNQGWMENQPQHF
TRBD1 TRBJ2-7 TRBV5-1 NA TGCGCCAGCAGCTTGGGCGCAGGGGGCGGGTACGAGCAGTACTTC CASSLGAGGGYEQYF
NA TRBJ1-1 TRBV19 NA TGTGCCAGTAGTTGGGGGCTCGAAGCTTTCTTT CASSWGLEAFF
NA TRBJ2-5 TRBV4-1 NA TGCGCCAGCAGCCAAGTATGGTCGTACCAAGAGACCCAGTACTTC CASSQVWSYQETQYF
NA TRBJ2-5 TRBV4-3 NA TGCGCCAGCAGCCAAGATCTCCGGGGGGAGACCCAGTACTTC CASSQDLRGETQYF
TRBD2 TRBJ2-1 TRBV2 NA TGTGCCGGGGGACTAGCGGGAGTAGATGAGCAGTTCTTC CAGGLAGVDEQFF
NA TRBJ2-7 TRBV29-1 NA TGCAGCGCAACCGGGACTGACTCCTACGAGCAGTACTTC CSATGTDSYEQYF
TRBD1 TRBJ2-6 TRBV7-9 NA TGTGCCAGCAGCCCGTCTTCCGACAGGGTTGGGGCCAACGTCCTGACTTTC CASSPSSDRVGANVLTF
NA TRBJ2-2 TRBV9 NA TGTGCCAGCAGCGTAGTGGGAACGTCTGTCACCGGGGAGCTGTTTTTT CASSVVGTSVTGELFF
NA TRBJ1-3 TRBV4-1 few TGCGCCAGCAGCCAGGCTCCGGCCTCTGGAAACACCATATATTTT CASSQAPASGNTIYF
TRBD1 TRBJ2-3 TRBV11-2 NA TGTGCCAGCAGCCTCATCAGGGGGCGGATAGATACGCAGTATTTT CASSLIRGRIDTQYF
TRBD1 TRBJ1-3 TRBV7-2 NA TGTGCCAGCAGCGAGGGAATGACAGGGGGAAACACCATATATTTT CASSEGMTGGNTIYF
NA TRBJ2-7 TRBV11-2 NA TGTGCCAGCAGCTTAGAGAGACAAGACTACTACGAGCAGTACTTC CASSLERQDYYEQYF
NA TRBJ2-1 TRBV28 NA TGTGCCAGTACCGGAGACGTAATCAATGAGCAGTTCTTC CASTGDVINEQFF
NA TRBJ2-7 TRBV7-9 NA TGTGCCAGCAGCTTAGAGCGTGTGGATCAGTACTTC CASSLERVDQYF
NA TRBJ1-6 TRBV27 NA TGTGCCAGCAGTTTATCGATACCCACAGGCTCCTATAATTCACCCCTCCACTTT CASSLSIPTGSYNSPLHF
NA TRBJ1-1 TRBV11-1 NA TGTGCCAGCAGCTTAGAACAGGGATGGACTGAAGCTTTCTTT CASSLEQGWTEAFF
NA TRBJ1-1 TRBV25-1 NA TGTGCCAGCAGTGCTGGTGTTACTGAAGCTTTCTTT CASSAGVTEAFF
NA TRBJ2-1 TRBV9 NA TGTGCCAGCAGCGCGAAACCAGGGGGGGAGCCCTACAATGAGCAGTTCTTC CASSAKPGGEPYNEQFF
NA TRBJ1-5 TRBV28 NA TGTGCCAGCCTCTATACAGGGAGCAATCAGCCCCAGCATTTT CASLYTGSNQPQHF